This T cell receptor (beta chain) was recovered during a study of beta chain features in type 1 diabetes. The CDR3 spans 13 residues. V was cut by 7 bases and J by 11 bases, with 20 bases left in between. Germline lookup yields CDR1 LNHDA and CDR2 SQIVND (reference sequence). Expressed TCRB transcripts were sequenced after all isolated RNA was converted to cDNA. The protocol was immunoSEQ multiplex PCR, while the TCRdb copy is restricted to in-frame clones and leaves out a portion. The sample has over 500,000 clones, less than 20% seen once. This receptor was identified in a man aged 18-30 years in good health. Sequencing was done on a sample of naive CD4+ T cells from blood. This sequence joins TRBV19 and TRBJ1-1, with D tentatively TRBD1 (5 bases). As DNA, the CDR3 is TGTGCCAGTATTGGGGCGGCTCTTTCCCGGGCTTTCTTT. It specifies CASIGAALSRAFF.